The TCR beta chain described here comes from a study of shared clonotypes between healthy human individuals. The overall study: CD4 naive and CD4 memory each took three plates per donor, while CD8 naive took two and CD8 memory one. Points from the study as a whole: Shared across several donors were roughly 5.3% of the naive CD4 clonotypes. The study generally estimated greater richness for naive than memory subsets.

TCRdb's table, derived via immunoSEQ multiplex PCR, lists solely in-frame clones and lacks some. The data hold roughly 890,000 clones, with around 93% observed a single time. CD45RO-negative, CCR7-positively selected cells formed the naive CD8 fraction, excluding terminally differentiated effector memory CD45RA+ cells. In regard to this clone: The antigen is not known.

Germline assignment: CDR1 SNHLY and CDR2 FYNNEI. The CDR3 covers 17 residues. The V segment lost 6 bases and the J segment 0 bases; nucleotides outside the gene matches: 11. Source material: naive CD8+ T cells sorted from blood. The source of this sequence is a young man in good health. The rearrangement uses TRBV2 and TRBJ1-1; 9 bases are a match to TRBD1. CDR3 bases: TGTGCCAGCAGAGGCCCCCGGACAGGGGTGATGAACACTGAAGCTTTCTTT. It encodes CASRGPRTGVMNTEAFF.